These T cell receptor beta chains were read from a single sample in a study of tumor-infiltrating lymphocytes in primary liver carcinoma. TCRdb reprocessed the multiplex PCR reads with MiXCR, giving one entry per CDR3 protein. The profile covers hundreds of thousands of distinct CDR3 sequences, with approximately 65% appearing a single time and around 9.5% taken by the ten largest. Sequenced sample: peripheral blood. These receptors came from a man aged 35-49 years with primary liver carcinoma and hepatitis B virus infection. Both conserved end residues are part of each CDR3. D genes are given only for firm matches. Clone size appears in some rows only: once, few, many, or a class for an expanded clone.

TRBJ2-5 | . | TRBD2 | TRBV11-2 | CVSTLLTGTSDEQYF | TGTGTCAGCACCCTCCTAACCGGGACTAGCGATGAGCAGTACTTC
TRBJ2-7 | . | . | TRBV20-1 | CSASDRFYEQYF | TGCAGTGCTAGCGACAGATTCTACGAGCAGTACTTC
TRBJ2-3 | many | . | TRBV6-5 | CASTPPGTTDTQYF | TGTGCCAGCACCCCCCCTGGGACCACAGATACGCAGTATTTT
TRBJ1-1 | . | . | TRBV5-4 | CASRSRTTEAFF | TGTGCCAGCAGGTCGAGGACCACTGAAGCTTTCTTT
TRBJ2-1 | medium-sized | TRBD2 | TRBV4-2 | CASSQEPGLAGDNEQFF | TGTGCCAGCAGCCAAGAGCCCGGGCTAGCGGGAGACAATGAGCAGTTCTTC
TRBJ2-3 | . | TRBD2 | TRBV6-5 | CASSYQAGSGTDTQYF | TGTGCCAGCAGCTACCAAGCGGGGAGTGGGACAGATACGCAGTATTTT
TRBJ2-7 | . | TRBD2 | TRBV28 | CGSSPRGLAGDLF | TGTGGCAGCAGTCCCCGTGGACTAGCGGGAGACCTGTTC
TRBJ2-2 | once | . | TRBV4-3 | CASSQEWAVSFGELLF | TGCGCCAGCAGCCAGGAATGGGCAGTGAGTTTCGGGGAGCTGTTATTT
TRBJ1-4 | few | . | TRBV14 | CASSQASGKRGNEKLFF | TGTGCCAGCAGCCAAGCTTCGGGGAAGAGGGGGAATGAAAAACTGTTTTTT
TRBJ1-2 | . | . | TRBV19 | CASSIMGLEGYTF | TGTGCCAGTAGTATAATGGGGTTGGAAGGCTACACCTTC
TRBJ2-3 | many | TRBD2 | TRBV11-2 | CASSSWGGPSTDTQYF | TGTGCCAGCAGCTCCTGGGGGGGACCTAGCACAGATACGCAGTATTTT
TRBJ2-3 | . | TRBD2 | TRBV11-2 | CAGSPLAGGTTDTQYF | TGTGCCGGCAGCCCACTAGCGGGAGGCACCACAGATACGCAGTATTTT
TRBJ1-5 | . | . | TRBV7-2 | CASRLRGQPQHF | TGTGCCAGCAGGTTAAGGGGGCAGCCCCAGCATTTT
TRBJ1-2 | . | . | TRBV21-1 | CASSYDKGTVTNYGYTF | TGTGCCAGCAGTTATGACAAAGGGACAGTTACCAACTATGGCTACACCTTC
TRBJ2-5 | . | . | TRBV7-2 | CASSLGGQGTQYF | TGTGCCAGCAGCTTAGGTGGTCAAGGGACCCAGTACTTC
TRBJ2-1 | . | . | TRBV5-4 | CARSPGVSYNEQFF | TGTGCCAGGAGCCCCGGAGTGTCCTACAATGAGCAGTTCTTC
TRBJ1-2 | . | TRBD1 | TRBV10-3 | CAISESDRVRGYTF | TGTGCCATCAGTGAGTCGGACAGGGTGAGAGGCTACACCTTC
TRBJ2-2 | . | . | TRBV6-5 | CASSYMKGYTGELFF | TGTGCCAGCAGTTACATGAAAGGCTACACCGGGGAGCTGTTTTTT
TRBJ2-7 | many | TRBD2 | TRBV4-1 | CASSQDFGASGTEQYF | TGCGCCAGCAGCCAAGATTTTGGGGCTAGCGGGACTGAGCAGTACTTC
TRBJ2-7 | . | . | TRBV12-3/TRBV12-4 | CASRAGSVQQYF | TGTGCCAGCAGGGCCGGTAGCGTCCAGCAATACTTC
TRBJ1-2 | many | . | TRBV10-3 | CAISEGLYGYTF | TGTGCCATCAGTGAGGGTCTCTATGGCTACACCTTC
TRBJ2-1 | . | . | TRBV5-1 | CASSLMTGNNEQFF | TGCGCCAGCAGCTTGATGACCGGGAACAATGAGCAGTTCTTC
TRBJ2-5 | . | . | TRBV20-1 | CSAREPGRIETQYF | TGCAGTGCTAGAGAGCCAGGGAGAATAGAGACCCAGTACTTC
TRBJ1-4 | . | . | TRBV7-3 | CASNLRAGTNEKLFF | TGTGCCAGCAACTTAAGGGCAGGGACTAATGAAAAACTGTTTTTT
TRBJ2-2 | . | TRBD2 | TRBV12-3/TRBV12-4 | CASTQREGNTGELFF | TGTGCCAGCACTCAACGGGAGGGGAACACCGGGGAGCTGTTTTTT
TRBJ2-7 | . | . | TRBV6-2/TRBV6-3 | CASSYSNVSSYEQYF | TGTGCCAGCAGTTACTCGAACGTTAGCTCCTACGAGCAGTACTTC
TRBJ1-1 | many | . | TRBV4-2 | CASSQEGRNTEAFF | TGTGCCAGCAGCCAAGAGGGGCGGAACACTGAAGCTTTCTTT
TRBJ2-5 | . | . | TRBV11-2 | CAGNPPLGLETQYF | TGTGCCGGCAACCCTCCACTTGGCCTGGAGACCCAGTACTTC
TRBJ2-1 | . | . | TRBV7-9 | CASSSGANGNEQFF | TGTGCCAGCAGCTCAGGGGCTAACGGCAATGAGCAGTTCTTC
TRBJ1-1 | many | TRBD1 | TRBV11-2 | CASSSDRGTEAFF | TGTGCCAGCAGCTCTGACAGGGGAACTGAAGCTTTCTTT
TRBJ2-6 | . | TRBD2 | TRBV4-1 | CANSPELAGSGANVLTF | TGCGCCAACAGCCCGGAACTAGCGGGGTCCGGGGCCAATGTCCTGACTTTC